This T cell receptor (beta chain) was found in a study of T cell repertoires in cytomegalovirus infection. The germline V gene has CDR1 PRHDT and CDR2 FYEKMQ (reference sequence). This CDR3 contains 15 residues. Trimming left V 0 bases short and J 2 bases short, with 10 bases between. This clonotype was seen a handful of times. From the reads, TCRdb called clonotypes with MiXCR, one entry per CDR3 protein. The table has 560,000 or so distinct CDR3 sequences, about 15% seen once. Specimen: CD8+ T cells from PBMCs. The source is a human donor in good health (CMV status not recorded). Some clones in this sample may be carry-over from other donors' samples. The chain uses TRBV13 and TRBJ1-2, with D maybe TRBD1 (6 bases). CDR3 in amino acids: CASSLGTGSNYGYTF. Here the CDR3 DNA reads TGTGCCAGCAGCTTAGGGACAGGTTCAAACTATGGCTACACCTTC. Drawing the rest from reference TRBV13 and TRBJ1-2, the complete variable domain is AAGVIQSPRHLIKEKRETATLKCYPIPRHDTVYWYQQGPGQDPQFLISFYEKMQSDKGSIPDRFSAQQFSDYHSELNMSSLELGDSALYFCASSLGTGSNYGYTFGSGTRLTVV.